A selection of T cell receptor beta chains follows, all from one sample in a study of cytomegalovirus exposure and HLA in healthy donors. Clones were sequenced by immunoSEQ multiplex PCR, and TCRdb holds only the in-frame ones, with some missing. The table records roughly 150,000 clones, approximately 87% of them present only once. Sequenced material: PBMCs. All receptors come from a woman in her twenties or thirties in good health and CMV-seronegative. The CDR3 runs from the conserved cysteine through the conserved F or W. The order of the fields is V gene, D gene, clone size, J gene, CDR3 DNA, CDR3 protein. The D gene is left open where the match is weak. Size is stated for part of the rows, as once, few or many counts, or as a class when the clone is expanded.

TRBV19	TRBD1	few	TRBJ1-1	TGTGCCAGTAGTACCACCGGGACAGGGTCTGAAGCTTTCTTT	CASSTTGTGSEAFF
TRBV2	TRBD1	few	TRBJ1-5	TGTGCCAGCGGGGGACAGAGCAATCAGCCCCAGCATTTT	CASGGQSNQPQHF
TRBV2	NA	NA	TRBJ2-7	TGTGCCAGCACGCAGGGGAGAAACGAGCAGTACTTC	CASTQGRNEQYF
TRBV27	NA	NA	TRBJ1-2	TGTGCCAGCAGTTTCAGGGGAGGAGGCTACACCTTC	CASSFRGGGYTF
TRBV5-1	TRBD1	once	TRBJ1-4	TGCGCCAGCAGCTTGATCGTAGGTCGACAGGGGACTAATGAAAAACTGTTTTTT	CASSLIVGRQGTNEKLFF
TRBV9	TRBD1	NA	TRBJ2-6	TGTGCCAGCAGCCCAACGACAGGGACTGGGGCCAACGTCCTGACTTTC	CASSPTTGTGANVLTF
TRBV6-6	NA	NA	TRBJ1-5	TGTGCCAGCAGTTACTCGAGGGAACCTAGCAATCAGCCCCAGCATTTT	CASSYSREPSNQPQHF
TRBV6-5	TRBD1	NA	TRBJ1-1	TGTGCCAGCAGGGGGCAGGGGGCTTCGAACACTGAAGCTTTCTTT	CASRGQGASNTEAFF
TRBV4-2	TRBD2	NA	TRBJ2-7	TGTGCCAGCAGCCAAGATACTGGGACTAGTAGTTACGAGCAGTACTTC	CASSQDTGTSSYEQYF
TRBV6-5	TRBD1	NA	TRBJ1-5	TGTGCCAGCAGTTACTCGGGACAGGGGGGGCAGCCCCAGCATTTT	CASSYSGQGGQPQHF
TRBV29-1	TRBD1	once	TRBJ1-4	TGCAGCGTAGGACAGGGAAAACTGTTTTTT	CSVGQGKLFF
TRBV4-2	NA	NA	TRBJ2-5	TGTGCCAGCAGCCAAGATGACAGCGAGACCCAGTACTTC	CASSQDDSETQYF
TRBV18	NA	NA	TRBJ1-2	TGTGCCAGCTCACCAACCGGGGGAGGTCATAACTATGGCTACACCTTC	CASSPTGGGHNYGYTF
TRBV28	NA	NA	TRBJ2-7	TGTGCCAGCAGTCACCGGGACGGCCTCTACGAGCAGTACTTC	CASSHRDGLYEQYF
TRBV4-1	NA	NA	TRBJ2-5	TGCGCCAGCAGCCTCTTAGCGACAGGACAAGAGACCCAGTACTTC	CASSLLATGQETQYF
TRBV7-3	NA	NA	TRBJ2-1	TGTGCCAGCAGCTTAGCACAGGGGGGGAATGAGCAGTTCTTC	CASSLAQGGNEQFF
TRBV5-6	NA	NA	TRBJ1-1	TGTGCCAGCAGCTTTGGCAGATACACTGAAGCTTTCTTT	CASSFGRYTEAFF
TRBV30	NA	NA	TRBJ2-5	TGTGCCTGGAGCCCCGGGGTGGAGACCCAGTACTTC	CAWSPGVETQYF
TRBV6-5	NA	NA	TRBJ2-5	TGTGCCAGCAGTTACTCGAGCCGGGAACTAGCAGAGACCCAGTACTTC	CASSYSSRELAETQYF
TRBV6-4	NA	NA	TRBJ2-7	TGTGCCAGCAGTGATGGCGGGTTTACCTACGAGCAGTACTTC	CASSDGGFTYEQYF
TRBV7-9	TRBD1	NA	TRBJ2-1	TGTGCCAGCAGCTATCGGACAGGGGACAATGAGCAGTTCTTC	CASSYRTGDNEQFF
TRBV20-1	TRBD1	few	TRBJ2-7	TGCAGTGCCGGGACAGGCTACGAGCAGTACTTC	CSAGTGYEQYF
TRBV29-1	NA	NA	TRBJ2-7	TGCAGCGTGACCACCGGGACATCATCTTCCTACGAGCAGTACTTC	CSVTTGTSSSYEQYF
TRBV18	TRBD2	NA	TRBJ2-1	TGTGCCAGCTCGCCCATAATAGCGGGAGGGCCCAATGAGCAGTTCTTC	CASSPIIAGGPNEQFF
TRBV9	NA	NA	TRBJ2-1	TGTGCCAGCAGTCGTAATTCTGTGAATGAGCAGTTCTTC	CASSRNSVNEQFF
TRBV5-1	NA	NA	TRBJ1-1	TGCGCCAGCAGCTTCAGGGGCGAGAACACTGAAGCTTTCTTT	CASSFRGENTEAFF
TRBV7-9	NA	NA	TRBJ2-1	TGTGCCAGCAGCTTACAGGGTTACAATGAGCAGTTCTTC	CASSLQGYNEQFF
TRBV4-1	NA	NA	TRBJ2-3	TGCGCCAGCAGCCAGCGGGGTTTTTCGGGGGAGGTTACAGATACGCAGTATTTT	CASSQRGFSGEVTDTQYF
TRBV5-1	TRBD2	few	TRBJ2-7	TGCGCCAGCAGCCTCGTTGGACTAGCCTCAACCTACGAGCAGTACTTC	CASSLVGLASTYEQYF
TRBV29-1	TRBD2	NA	TRBJ2-1	TGCAGCGTGTGGACTAGCGGCAATGAGCAGTTCTTC	CSVWTSGNEQFF
TRBV27	NA	once	TRBJ2-2	TGTGCCAGCAGTTTAAGCACCGGGGAGCTGTTTTTT	CASSLSTGELFF
TRBV5-4	NA	NA	TRBJ1-2	TGTGCCAGCAGCTTGGAGGCCGGCTATGGCTACACCTTC	CASSLEAGYGYTF
TRBV28	NA	NA	TRBJ2-7	TGTGCCAGCAGTTTACCCCGCGCACCCTACGAGCAGTACTTC	CASSLPRAPYEQYF
TRBV14	NA	few	TRBJ2-1	TGTGCCAGCAGCGAGTACAGGGGGAGGGATGAGCAGTTCTTC	CASSEYRGRDEQFF
TRBV29-1	TRBD2	NA	TRBJ2-7	TGCAGCGTACTAGCGGGGGGAACCTACGAGCAGTACTTC	CSVLAGGTYEQYF
TRBV27	TRBD1	NA	TRBJ2-7	TGTGCCAGCAGCCGCTACGGACAGGGAATCTACGAGCAGTACTTC	CASSRYGQGIYEQYF
TRBV15	TRBD2	NA	TRBJ2-1	TGTGCCACCAGCATCCAGCGGGGGGGGAGGAATGAGCAGTTCTTC	CATSIQRGGRNEQFF
TRBV6-5	TRBD1	NA	TRBJ2-2	TGTGCCAGCCGAGGGACAGGGTCAGTCACCGGGGAGCTGTTTTTT	CASRGTGSVTGELFF
TRBV18	NA	NA	TRBJ1-2	TGTGCCAGCTCACCCGGGACACTAAACTATGGCTACACCTTC	CASSPGTLNYGYTF
TRBV9	NA	NA	TRBJ1-1	TGTGCCAGCAGCGGATCAGGGAGGAACACTGAAGCTTTCTTT	CASSGSGRNTEAFF
TRBV5-6	TRBD2	NA	TRBJ2-7	TGTGCCAGCACCCGGATGGGACTAGGGAGCTCCTACGAGCAGTACTTC	CASTRMGLGSSYEQYF
TRBV28	NA	NA	TRBJ1-1	TGTGCCAGCATTCGGGGAAACACTGAAGCTTTCTTT	CASIRGNTEAFF
TRBV5-1	TRBD2	NA	TRBJ2-2	TGCGCCAGCAGCCGGGGACTAGAGGGGAACGGGGAGCTGTTTTTT	CASSRGLEGNGELFF
TRBV29-1	NA	NA	TRBJ2-7	TGCAGCGTTGGGGCCGCTGGGGTCTACGAGCAGTACTTC	CSVGAAGVYEQYF
TRBV4-2	NA	NA	TRBJ2-1	TGTGCCAGCAGCCAAGTTTCGGGGACCTCCTACAATGAGCAGTTCTTC	CASSQVSGTSYNEQFF
TRBV28	NA	NA	TRBJ2-7	TGTGCCAGCACCTCACAGGTCTTAGGCCCCTACGAGCAGTACTTC	CASTSQVLGPYEQYF
TRBV6-4	TRBD1	once	TRBJ2-2	TGTGCCAGCAGTGTTGTTGGGACAGGGAGCGCCGGGGAGCTGTTTTTT	CASSVVGTGSAGELFF
TRBV5-1	TRBD1	NA	TRBJ2-7	TGCGCCAGCAGGGCACGACAGGGGCCGACCTACGAGCAGTACTTC	CASRARQGPTYEQYF
TRBV6-5	NA	NA	TRBJ2-1	TGTGCCAGCAGTTATCAGGCCGACTCCTACAATGAGCAGTTCTTC	CASSYQADSYNEQFF
TRBV9	NA	NA	TRBJ2-1	TGTGCCAGCAGCGTAGTTCCGGACCCGAATGAGCAGTTCTTC	CASSVVPDPNEQFF
TRBV5-1	NA	NA	TRBJ2-2	TGCGCCAGCAGCCCTGAACAGGGGAACACCGGGGAGCTGTTTTTT	CASSPEQGNTGELFF
TRBV4-2	NA	NA	TRBJ1-1	TGTGCCAGCAGCCAAGAGCTGGCGGGGGCGAGTACTGAAGCTTTCTTT	CASSQELAGASTEAFF
TRBV28	NA	NA	TRBJ2-5	TGTGCCAGCAGAGCCCCCGGGGGGACCCAGTACTTC	CASRAPGGTQYF
TRBV2	TRBD1	NA	TRBJ2-3	TGTGCCAGCAGCGTGGACAGGGCACCCACAGATACGCAGTATTTT	CASSVDRAPTDTQYF
TRBV12-5	TRBD1	NA	TRBJ1-1	TGTGCTAGTGGCAAAAAGGACAGGGTCGAGGGGGCTTTCTTT	CASGKKDRVEGAFF